The clone carrying this T cell receptor beta chain was counted at least ten times. These data come from a study of neurological immune-mediated disorders. This CDR3 region has 16 residues. V lost 3 bases and J lost 1, with 16 bases in between. Per the germline V gene, CDR1 is SGDLS and CDR2 is YYNGEE. MiXCR was run by TCRdb on the 5' RACE reads, yielding one entry per CDR3 protein. The table has tens of thousands of distinct CDR3 sequences, just over 3% seen once. What was sequenced was PBMCs. The TCR sequence derives from a woman aged 45-65 years with multiple sclerosis. The J gene is TRBJ1-2, the V gene TRBV9; weak D call: TRBD1 (6 bases). Here the CDR3 DNA reads TGTGCCAGCAGCGCCCCCGGGACACATTTTAACTATGGCTACACCTTC. This gives the protein CASSAPGTHFNYGYTF. Complete variable domain (other parts from reference TRBV9 and TRBJ1-2): DSGVTQTPKHLITATGQRVTLRCSPRSGDLSVYWYQQSLDQGLQFLIQYYNGEERAKGNILERFSAQQFPDLHSELNLSSLELGDSALYFCASSAPGTHFNYGYTFGSGTRLTVV.